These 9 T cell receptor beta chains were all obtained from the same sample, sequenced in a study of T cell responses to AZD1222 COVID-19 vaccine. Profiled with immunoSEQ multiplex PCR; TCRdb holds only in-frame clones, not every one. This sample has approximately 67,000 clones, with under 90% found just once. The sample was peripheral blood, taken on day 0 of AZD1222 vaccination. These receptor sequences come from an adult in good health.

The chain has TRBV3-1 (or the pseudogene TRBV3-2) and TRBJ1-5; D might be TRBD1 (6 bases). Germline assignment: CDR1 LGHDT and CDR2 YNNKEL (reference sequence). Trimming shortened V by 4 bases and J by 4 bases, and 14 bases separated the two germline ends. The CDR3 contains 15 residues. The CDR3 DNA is TGTGCCAGCAGCCCCTCGGACAGTTTGAATCAGCCCCAGCATTTT. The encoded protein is CASSPSDSLNQPQHF.

DNA of the CDR3: TGTGCCAGTAGTAGGGCGGAGGGGTTCGCGTTAGCCTATGGCTACACCTTC. Translation gives CASSRAEGFALAYGYTF. The chain recombines TRBV19 with TRBJ1-2, with a possible D match to TRBD1 (5 bases). V was cut by 4 bases and J by 4 bases, with 22 bases left in between. This CDR3 is built from 17 residues. In germline, CDR1 is LNHDA, CDR2 SQIVND (reference sequence).

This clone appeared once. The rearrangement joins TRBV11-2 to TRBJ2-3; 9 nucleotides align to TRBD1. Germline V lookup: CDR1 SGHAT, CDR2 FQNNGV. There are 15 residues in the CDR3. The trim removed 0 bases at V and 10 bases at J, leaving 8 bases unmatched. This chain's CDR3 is CASSLDRSGQGAQYF. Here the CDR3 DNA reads TGTGCCAGCAGCTTAGACCGATCGGGACAGGGCGCGCAGTATTTT.

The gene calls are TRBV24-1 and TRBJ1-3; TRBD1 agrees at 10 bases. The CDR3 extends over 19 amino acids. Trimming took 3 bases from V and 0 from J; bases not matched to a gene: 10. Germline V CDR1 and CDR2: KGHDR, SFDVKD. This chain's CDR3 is CATSDPNPGTGDSGNTIYF. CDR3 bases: TGTGCCACCAGTGATCCAAACCCCGGGACAGGGGACTCTGGAAACACCATATATTTT.

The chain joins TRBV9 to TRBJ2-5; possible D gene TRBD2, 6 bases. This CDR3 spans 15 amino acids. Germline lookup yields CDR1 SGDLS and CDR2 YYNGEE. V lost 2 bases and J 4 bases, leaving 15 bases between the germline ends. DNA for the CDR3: TGTGCCAGCAGCGTCGGAGGGGCGATCGGAGAGACCCAGTACTTC. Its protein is CASSVGGAIGETQYF.

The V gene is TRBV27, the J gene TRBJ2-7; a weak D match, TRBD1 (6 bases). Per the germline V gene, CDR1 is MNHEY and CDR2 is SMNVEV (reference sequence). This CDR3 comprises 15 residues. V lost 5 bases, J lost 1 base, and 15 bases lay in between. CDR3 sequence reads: CASSPTGWWSYEQYF. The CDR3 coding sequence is TGTGCCAGCAGTCCAACAGGGTGGTGGTCCTACGAGCAGTACTTC.

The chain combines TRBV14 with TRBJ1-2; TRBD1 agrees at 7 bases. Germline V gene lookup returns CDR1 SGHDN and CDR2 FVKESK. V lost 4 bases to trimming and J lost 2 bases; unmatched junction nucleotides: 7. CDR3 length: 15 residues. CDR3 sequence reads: CASSPRTGTNYGYTF. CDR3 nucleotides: TGTGCCAGCAGCCCCCGGACAGGAACGAACTATGGCTACACCTTC.

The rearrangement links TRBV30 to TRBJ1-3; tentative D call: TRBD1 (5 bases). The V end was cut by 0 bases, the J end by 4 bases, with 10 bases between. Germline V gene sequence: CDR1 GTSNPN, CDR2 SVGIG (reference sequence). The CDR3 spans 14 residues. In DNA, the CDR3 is TGTGCCTGGAGTGTGGGGGTCCCGGGAAACACCATATATTTT. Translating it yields CAWSVGVPGNTIYF. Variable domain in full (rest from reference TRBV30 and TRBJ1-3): SQTIHQWPATLVQPVGSPLSLECTVEGTSNPNLYWYRQAAGRGLQLLFYSVGIGQISSEVPQNLSASRPQDRQFILSSKKLLLSDSGFYLCAWSVGVPGNTIYFGEGSWLTVV.

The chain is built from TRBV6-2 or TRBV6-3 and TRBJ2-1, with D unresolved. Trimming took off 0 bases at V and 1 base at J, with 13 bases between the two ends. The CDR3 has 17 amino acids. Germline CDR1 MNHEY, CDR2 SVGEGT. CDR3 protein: CASSYSPSARSYNEQFF. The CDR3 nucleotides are TGTGCCAGCAGTTACTCCCCTAGTGCCAGATCCTACAATGAGCAGTTCTTC.